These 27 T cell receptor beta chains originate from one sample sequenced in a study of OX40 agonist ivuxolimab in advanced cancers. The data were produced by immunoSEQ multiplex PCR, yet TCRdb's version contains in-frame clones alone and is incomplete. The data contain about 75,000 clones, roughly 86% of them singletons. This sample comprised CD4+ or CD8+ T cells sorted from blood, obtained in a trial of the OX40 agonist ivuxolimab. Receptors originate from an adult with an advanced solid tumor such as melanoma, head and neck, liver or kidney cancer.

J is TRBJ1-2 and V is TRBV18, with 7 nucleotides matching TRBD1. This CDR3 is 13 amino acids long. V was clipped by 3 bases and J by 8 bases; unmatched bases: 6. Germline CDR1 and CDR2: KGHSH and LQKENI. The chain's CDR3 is CASSPADREGYTF. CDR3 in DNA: TGTGCCAGCTCACCTGCTGACAGGGAAGGCTACACCTTC.

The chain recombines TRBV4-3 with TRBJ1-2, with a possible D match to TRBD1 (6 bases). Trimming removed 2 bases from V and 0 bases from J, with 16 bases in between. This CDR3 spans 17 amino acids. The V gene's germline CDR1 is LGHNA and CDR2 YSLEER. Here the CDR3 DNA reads TGCGCCAGCAGCCAAAAGGTCGAACAGGGTTCTAACTATGGCTACACCTTC. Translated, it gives CASSQKVEQGSNYGYTF.

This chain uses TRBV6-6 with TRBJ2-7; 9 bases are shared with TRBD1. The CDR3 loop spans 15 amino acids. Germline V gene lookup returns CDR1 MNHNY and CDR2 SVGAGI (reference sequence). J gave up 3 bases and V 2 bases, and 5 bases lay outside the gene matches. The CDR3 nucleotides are TGTGCCAGCAGTTACGGGACAGGGCCCTACTACGAGCAGTACTTC. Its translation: CASSYGTGPYYEQYF.

The CDR3 loop reads CASSSSGTEAYGYTF. CDR3 bases: TGTGCCAGCAGCTCGTCCGGGACAGAGGCCTATGGCTACACCTTC. V is TRBV11-2 and J is TRBJ1-2; 7 nucleotides align to TRBD1. The CDR3 spans 15 residues. Germline V lookup: CDR1 SGHAT, CDR2 FQNNGV. After removal of 4 bases from V and 4 bases from J, the junction contained 9 bases not matched to a gene. Supplemented by reference TRBV11-2 and TRBJ1-2, the full variable domain reads EAGVAQSPRYKIIEKRQSVAFWCNPISGHATLYWYQQILGQGPKLLIQFQNNGVVDDSQLPKDRFSAERLKGVDSTLKIQPAKLEDSAVYLCASSSSGTEAYGYTFGSGTRLTVV.

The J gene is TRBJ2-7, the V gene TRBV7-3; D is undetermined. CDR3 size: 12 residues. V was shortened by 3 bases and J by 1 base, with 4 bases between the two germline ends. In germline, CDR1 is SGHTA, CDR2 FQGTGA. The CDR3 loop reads CASSFSSYEQYF. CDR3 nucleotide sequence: TGTGCCAGCAGCTTCTCATCCTACGAGCAGTACTTC.

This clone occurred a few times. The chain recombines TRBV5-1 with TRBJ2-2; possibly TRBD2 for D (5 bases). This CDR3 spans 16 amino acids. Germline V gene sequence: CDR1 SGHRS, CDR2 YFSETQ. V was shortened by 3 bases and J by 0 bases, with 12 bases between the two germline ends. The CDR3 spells CASSWATAANTGELFF. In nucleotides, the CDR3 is TGCGCCAGCAGCTGGGCCACAGCGGCGAACACCGGGGAGCTGTTTTTT. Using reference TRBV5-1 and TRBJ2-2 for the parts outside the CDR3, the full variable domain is KAGVTQTPRYLIKTRGQQVTLSCSPISGHRSVSWYQQTPGQGLQFLFEYFSETQRNKGNFPGRFSGRQFSNSRSEMNVSTLELGDSALYLCASSWATAANTGELFFGEGSRLTVL.

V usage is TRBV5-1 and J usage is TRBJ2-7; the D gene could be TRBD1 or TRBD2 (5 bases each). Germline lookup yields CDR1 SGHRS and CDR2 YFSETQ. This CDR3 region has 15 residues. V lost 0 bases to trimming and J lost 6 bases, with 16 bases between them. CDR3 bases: TGCGCCAGCAGCTTGGAAGCGACTGCGAGGGGCGAGCAGTACTTC. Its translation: CASSLEATARGEQYF.

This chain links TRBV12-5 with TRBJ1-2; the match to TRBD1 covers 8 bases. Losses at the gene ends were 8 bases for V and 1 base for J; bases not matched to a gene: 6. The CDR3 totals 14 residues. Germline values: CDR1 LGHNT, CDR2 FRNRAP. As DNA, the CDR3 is TGTGCTAGTTCTCAGGGGGCGAGTAACTATGGCTACACCTTC. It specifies CASSQGASNYGYTF.

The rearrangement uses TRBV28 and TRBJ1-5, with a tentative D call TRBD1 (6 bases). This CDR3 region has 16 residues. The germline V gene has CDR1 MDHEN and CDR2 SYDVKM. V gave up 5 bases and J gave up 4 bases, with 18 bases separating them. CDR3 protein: CASSRVQGIGNQPQHF. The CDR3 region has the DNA TGTGCCAGCAGTCGGGTCCAGGGGATTGGGAATCAGCCCCAGCATTTT.

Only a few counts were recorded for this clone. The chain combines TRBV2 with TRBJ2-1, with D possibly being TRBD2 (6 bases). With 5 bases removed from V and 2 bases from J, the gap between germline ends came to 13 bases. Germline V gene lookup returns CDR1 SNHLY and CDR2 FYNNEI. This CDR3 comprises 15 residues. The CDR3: CASSPTRRPYNEQFF. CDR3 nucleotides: TGTGCCAGCAGTCCGACTAGGCGCCCCTACAATGAGCAGTTCTTC.

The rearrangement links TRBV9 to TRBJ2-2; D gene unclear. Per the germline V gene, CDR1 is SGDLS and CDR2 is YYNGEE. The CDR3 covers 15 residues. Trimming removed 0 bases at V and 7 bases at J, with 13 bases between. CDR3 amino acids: CASSVGTEAFGELFF. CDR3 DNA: TGTGCCAGCAGCGTAGGTACAGAGGCCTTCGGGGAGCTGTTTTTT.

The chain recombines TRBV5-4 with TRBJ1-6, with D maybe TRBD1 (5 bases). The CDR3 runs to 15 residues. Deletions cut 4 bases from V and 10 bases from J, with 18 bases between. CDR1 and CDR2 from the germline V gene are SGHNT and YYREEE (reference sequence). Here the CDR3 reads CASSASRGAKSPLHF. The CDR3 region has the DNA TGTGCCAGCAGCGCGTCGAGGGGTGCTAAATCACCCCTCCACTTT.

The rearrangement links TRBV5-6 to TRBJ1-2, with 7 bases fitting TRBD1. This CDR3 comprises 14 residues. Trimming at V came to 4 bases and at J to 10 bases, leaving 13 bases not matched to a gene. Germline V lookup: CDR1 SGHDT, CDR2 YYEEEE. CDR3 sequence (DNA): TGTGCCAGCAGCAGGTTGACAGGGAGACTTGACTACACCTTC. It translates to CASSRLTGRLDYTF.

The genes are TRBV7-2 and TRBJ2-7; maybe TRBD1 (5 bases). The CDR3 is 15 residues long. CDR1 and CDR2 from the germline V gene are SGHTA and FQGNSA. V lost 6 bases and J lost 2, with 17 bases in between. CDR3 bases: TGTGCCAGCAGGGTGGGGCAGGTCGGTCCCTACGAGCAGTACTTC. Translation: CASRVGQVGPYEQYF.

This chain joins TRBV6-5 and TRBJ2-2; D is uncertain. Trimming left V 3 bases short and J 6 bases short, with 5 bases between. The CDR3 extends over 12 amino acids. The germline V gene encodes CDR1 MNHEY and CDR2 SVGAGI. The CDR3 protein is CASSYLAGELFF. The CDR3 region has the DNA TGTGCCAGCAGTTATTTGGCCGGGGAGCTGTTTTTT.

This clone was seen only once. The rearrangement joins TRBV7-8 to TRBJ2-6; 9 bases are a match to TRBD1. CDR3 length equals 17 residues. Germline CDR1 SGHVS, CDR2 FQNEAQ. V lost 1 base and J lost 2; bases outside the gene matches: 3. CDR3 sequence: CASSLVQGATGANVLTF. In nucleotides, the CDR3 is TGTGCCAGCAGCTTAGTACAGGGGGCTACTGGGGCCAACGTCCTGACTTTC.

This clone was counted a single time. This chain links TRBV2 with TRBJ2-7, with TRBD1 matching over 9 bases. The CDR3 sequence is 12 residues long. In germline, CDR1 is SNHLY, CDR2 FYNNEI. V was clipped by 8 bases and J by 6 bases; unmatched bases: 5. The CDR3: CASSNRGLEQYF. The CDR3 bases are TGTGCCAGCTCAAACAGGGGGCTCGAGCAGTACTTC.

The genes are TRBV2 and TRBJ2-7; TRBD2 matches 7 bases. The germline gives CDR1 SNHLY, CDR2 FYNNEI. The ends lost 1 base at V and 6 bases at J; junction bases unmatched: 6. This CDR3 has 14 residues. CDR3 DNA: TGTGCCAGCAGTGAAGGGACTAGATCTCGCGAGCAGTACTTC. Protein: CASSEGTRSREQYF.

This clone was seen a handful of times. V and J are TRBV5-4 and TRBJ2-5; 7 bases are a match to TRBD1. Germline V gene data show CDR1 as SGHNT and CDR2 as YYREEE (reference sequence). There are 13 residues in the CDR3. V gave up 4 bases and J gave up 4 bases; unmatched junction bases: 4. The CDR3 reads CASSNTGAETQYF. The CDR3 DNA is TGTGCCAGCAGCAATACAGGGGCAGAGACCCAGTACTTC.

The CDR3, as DNA: TGTGCCAGTAGTGTGGCTAGCGGGGGGTACTACAATGAGCAGTTCTTC. This encodes CASSVASGGYYNEQFF. This chain uses TRBV19 with TRBJ2-1; 11 bases are shared with TRBD2. Trimming cost V 5 bases and J 3 bases; bases outside gene matches: 6. Germline CDR1 is LNHDA and CDR2 is SQIVND (reference sequence). The CDR3 extends over 16 amino acids.

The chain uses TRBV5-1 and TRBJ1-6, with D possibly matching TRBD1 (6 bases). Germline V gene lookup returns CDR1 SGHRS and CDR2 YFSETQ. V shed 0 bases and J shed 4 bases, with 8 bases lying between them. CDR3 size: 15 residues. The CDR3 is CASSLGDTYNSPLHF. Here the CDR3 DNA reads TGCGCCAGCAGCTTGGGGGACACTTATAATTCACCCCTCCACTTT.

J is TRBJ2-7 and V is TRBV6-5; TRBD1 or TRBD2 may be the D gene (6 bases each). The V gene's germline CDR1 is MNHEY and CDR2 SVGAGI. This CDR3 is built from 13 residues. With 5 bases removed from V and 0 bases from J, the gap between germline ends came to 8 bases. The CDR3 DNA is TGTGCCAGCAGTGGAGGGGGCTCCTACGAGCAGTACTTC. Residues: CASSGGGSYEQYF.

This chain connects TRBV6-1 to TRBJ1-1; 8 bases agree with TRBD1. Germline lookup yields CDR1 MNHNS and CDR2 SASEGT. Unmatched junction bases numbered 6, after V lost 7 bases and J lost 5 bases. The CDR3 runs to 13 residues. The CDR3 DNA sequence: TGTGCCAGCACCCGACAGGGGTGGACTGAAGCTTTCTTT. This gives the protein CASTRQGWTEAFF.

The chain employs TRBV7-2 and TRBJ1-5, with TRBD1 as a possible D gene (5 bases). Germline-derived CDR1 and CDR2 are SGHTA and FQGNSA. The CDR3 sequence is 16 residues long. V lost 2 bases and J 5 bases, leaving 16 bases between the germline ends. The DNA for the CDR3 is TGTGCCAGCAGCTTACCTCAGGGTCTTGGGGATCAGCCCCAGCATTTT. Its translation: CASSLPQGLGDQPQHF.

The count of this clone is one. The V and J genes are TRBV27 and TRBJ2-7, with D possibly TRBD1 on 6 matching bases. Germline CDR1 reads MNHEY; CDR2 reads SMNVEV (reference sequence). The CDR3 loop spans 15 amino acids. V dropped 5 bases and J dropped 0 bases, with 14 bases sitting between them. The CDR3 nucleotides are TGTGCCAGCAGTCCCACAGGGATGAGCTCCTACGAGCAGTACTTC. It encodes CASSPTGMSSYEQYF.

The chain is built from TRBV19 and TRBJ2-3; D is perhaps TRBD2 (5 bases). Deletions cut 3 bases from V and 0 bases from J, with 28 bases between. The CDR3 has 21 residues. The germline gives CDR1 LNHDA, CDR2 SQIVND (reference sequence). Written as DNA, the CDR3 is TGTGCCAGTAGTATTCGAAAACGCGGTCAGCCCGGACTTTCTAGCACAGATACGCAGTATTTT. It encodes CASSIRKRGQPGLSSTDTQYF.

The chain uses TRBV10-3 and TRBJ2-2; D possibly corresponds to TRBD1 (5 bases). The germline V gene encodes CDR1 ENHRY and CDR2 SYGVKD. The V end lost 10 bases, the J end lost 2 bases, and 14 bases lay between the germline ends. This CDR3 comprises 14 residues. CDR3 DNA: TGTGCCACTCATGACAGACCCAACACCGGGGAGCTGTTTTTT. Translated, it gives CATHDRPNTGELFF.